These T cell receptor beta chains were read from a single sample in a study of blood T cell repertoires in COVID-19. TCRdb's copy holds only in-frame clones and misses some; the assay was immunoSEQ multiplex PCR. The table lists under 300,000 clones, around 90% of them singletons. Sequencing was done on a sample of PBMCs or T cells enriched from blood (not recorded which). The source of these receptors is a woman aged 18-29 years who had recovered from COVID-19. Each CDR3 is given with its conserved first and last residue. The D gene is left open where the match is weak. A clone size is listed for some rows: how often the clone was seen (once, few, many), or a class if it is expanded.

TRBD2	NA	TRBV29-1	TRBJ2-1	CSVEGLAGVSYNEQFF	TGCAGCGTTGAGGGACTAGCGGGAGTATCCTACAATGAGCAGTTCTTC
TRBD1	NA	TRBV7-2	TRBJ2-1	CASSSETGFEQFF	TGTGCCAGCAGCTCCGAGACAGGGTTTGAGCAGTTCTTC
NA	few	TRBV2	TRBJ2-1	CASMWGGLNEQFF	TGTGCCAGCATGTGGGGGGGGCTGAATGAGCAGTTCTTC
NA	NA	TRBV7-9	TRBJ1-3	CASSQPGIRRGTIYF	TGTGCCAGCAGCCAGCCGGGGATACGGCGGGGCACCATATATTTT
NA	NA	TRBV9	TRBJ2-3	CASSGRGQTGTDTQYF	TGTGCCAGCAGCGGGAGGGGGCAAACGGGCACAGATACGCAGTATTTT
NA	NA	TRBV9	TRBJ2-7	CASSFQPLDEQYF	TGTGCCAGCAGCTTCCAGCCCCTAGATGAGCAGTACTTC
TRBD2	NA	TRBV18	TRBJ2-2	CASYPGTTGAGELFF	TGTGCCAGCTACCCAGGGACTACGGGGGCCGGGGAGCTGTTTTTT
TRBD1	NA	TRBV2	TRBJ1-6	CASSSPGQGKFSPLHF	TGTGCCAGCAGTTCTCCAGGACAGGGGAAGTTTTCACCCCTCCACTTT
NA	NA	TRBV19	TRBJ1-1	CASSARNRNTEAFF	TGTGCCAGTAGTGCCAGGAACAGGAACACTGAAGCTTTCTTT
NA	once	TRBV7-8	TRBJ1-3	CASSPDGAISGNTIYF	TGTGCCAGCAGCCCCGATGGGGCGATCTCTGGAAACACCATATATTTT
NA	NA	TRBV5-5	TRBJ2-3	CASSFTGSRTDTQYF	TGTGCCAGCAGCTTTACCGGTTCCCGCACAGATACGCAGTATTTT
TRBD1	NA	TRBV5-4	TRBJ1-2	CASSYYRGFGYTF	TGTGCCAGCAGCTATTACAGGGGGTTTGGCTACACCTTC
NA	NA	TRBV18	TRBJ2-7	CASSPPSVRWQYF	TGTGCCAGCTCACCACCGAGTGTGAGGTGGCAGTACTTC
TRBD1	NA	TRBV7-3	TRBJ1-2	CASSQDPQTGSYGYTF	TGTGCCAGCAGCCAAGACCCCCAGACAGGGAGCTATGGCTACACCTTC
TRBD1	NA	TRBV10-1	TRBJ2-7	CASSPGQGTYEQYF	TGCGCCAGCAGTCCAGGACAGGGGACCTACGAGCAGTACTTC
TRBD1	NA	TRBV9	TRBJ2-1	CASSTPRDRAANEQFF	TGTGCCAGCAGTACCCCGAGGGACAGGGCGGCCAATGAGCAGTTCTTC
NA	NA	TRBV11-2	TRBJ2-1	CASSLVAESYNEQFF	TGTGCCAGCAGCTTGGTAGCGGAGTCCTACAATGAGCAGTTCTTC
NA	NA	TRBV15	TRBJ1-3	CATSRDRGNRLYF	TGTGCCACCAGCAGAGATCGGGGGAACCGCTTATATTTT
NA	NA	TRBV9	TRBJ2-1	CASSVASGLEKFF	TGTGCCAGCAGCGTAGCTTCGGGACTGGAAAAGTTCTTC
NA	NA	TRBV5-1	TRBJ2-6	CASSLATAGANVLTF	TGCGCCAGCAGCTTAGCGACAGCGGGGGCCAACGTCCTGACTTTC
TRBD1	NA	TRBV5-4	TRBJ1-2	CASRGTGGRRGYTF	TGTGCCAGCAGAGGGACAGGGGGAAGGCGGGGCTACACCTTC
TRBD2	NA	TRBV5-1	TRBJ2-1	CASSLELAGRDEQFF	TGCGCCAGCAGCTTGGAACTAGCGGGGAGAGATGAGCAGTTCTTC
NA	NA	TRBV7-2	TRBJ1-1	CASSPPGGTMNTEAFF	TGTGCCAGCAGCCCCCCCGGGGGGACAATGAACACTGAAGCTTTCTTT
NA	few	TRBV4-1	TRBJ1-5	CASSPPRNQPQHF	TGCGCCAGCAGCCCACCGAGAAATCAGCCCCAGCATTTT
NA	NA	TRBV7-2	TRBJ1-1	CASSLFRARTEAFF	TGTGCCAGCAGCTTATTCAGGGCGCGAACTGAAGCTTTCTTT
TRBD1	NA	TRBV11-2	TRBJ1-2	CASSPRQGAGYTF	TGTGCCAGCAGCCCACGACAGGGCGCTGGCTACACCTTC
NA	NA	TRBV28	TRBJ1-3	CASSSIGQGGNTIYF	TGTGCCAGCAGTTCCATCGGCCAGGGCGGAAACACCATATATTTT
TRBD1	NA	TRBV2	TRBJ1-1	CASRPGQGARTEAFF	TGTGCCAGCAGGCCGGGACAGGGGGCGCGTACTGAAGCTTTCTTT
NA	NA	TRBV19	TRBJ2-5	CASSIGGRVETQYF	TGTGCCAGTAGTATAGGCGGCAGGGTGGAGACCCAGTACTTC
TRBD1	NA	TRBV9	TRBJ1-1	CASSGTEGTVNTEAFF	TGTGCCAGCAGCGGAACGGAGGGGACAGTGAACACTGAAGCTTTCTTT
TRBD1	NA	TRBV19	TRBJ2-7	CASSIDSGQVYEQYF	TGTGCCAGTAGTATAGATTCTGGACAGGTCTACGAGCAGTACTTC
NA	NA	TRBV28	TRBJ1-5	CASWGAGQHNQPQHF	TGTGCCAGCTGGGGTGCAGGGCAACACAATCAGCCCCAGCATTTT
NA	NA	TRBV13	TRBJ1-2	CASNNRENYGYTF	TGTGCCAGCAATAACAGGGAAAACTATGGCTACACCTTC
NA	NA	TRBV28	TRBJ1-5	CASSDSDKEPQHF	TGTGCCAGCAGCGACTCCGATAAGGAGCCCCAGCATTTT
TRBD1	NA	TRBV7-9	TRBJ1-1	CASSLGDSLNEAFF	TGTGCCAGCAGCTTAGGGGACAGTCTCAATGAAGCTTTCTTT
NA	NA	TRBV3-1/TRBV3-2	TRBJ1-1	CASSHRRAEAFF	TGTGCCAGCAGCCATCGGAGGGCTGAAGCTTTCTTT
NA	once	TRBV18	TRBJ2-7	CASSPFTPSEQYF	TGTGCCAGCTCACCATTTACTCCGAGCGAGCAGTACTTC
NA	NA	TRBV5-4	TRBJ1-2	CASSSNQGNYGYTF	TGTGCCAGCAGCTCGAATCAGGGTAACTATGGCTACACCTTC
TRBD1	NA	TRBV2	TRBJ1-5	CASSGQGWRNQPQHF	TGTGCCAGCAGTGGACAGGGATGGCGCAATCAGCCCCAGCATTTT
NA	NA	TRBV2	TRBJ1-2	CASSQAGREGYTF	TGTGCCAGCAGCCAAGCGGGGCGAGAGGGCTACACCTTC
NA	NA	TRBV27	TRBJ2-7	CASSLGVTPYEQYF	TGTGCCAGCAGCCTCGGGGTGACACCCTACGAGCAGTACTTC
NA	NA	TRBV2	TRBJ1-1	CASSLQGNTEAFF	TGTGCCAGCAGCCTACAGGGGAACACTGAAGCTTTCTTT
NA	NA	TRBV7-7	TRBJ1-6	CASSLVDQGSYNSPLHF	TGTGCTAGCAGCTTAGTTGACCAGGGCTCCTATAATTCACCCCTCCACTTT
TRBD2	NA	TRBV18	TRBJ2-5	CASSSSGGVRETQYF	TGTGCCAGCTCATCCAGCGGGGGGGTTCGGGAGACCCAGTACTTC
TRBD1	NA	TRBV6-4	TRBJ1-1	CASSGTGDTEAFF	TGTGCCAGCAGTGGAACAGGGGACACTGAAGCTTTCTTT
TRBD2	NA	TRBV5-4	TRBJ2-7	CASSSGVLAGEYEQYF	TGTGCCAGCAGCTCCGGTGTCCTAGCGGGAGAATACGAGCAGTACTTC
NA	NA	TRBV2	TRBJ2-7	CASSAQRESHEQYF	TGTGCCAGCAGTGCGCAGAGGGAATCCCACGAGCAGTACTTC
TRBD1	NA	TRBV3-1/TRBV3-2	TRBJ1-4	CASSQVRGQGEKLFF	TGTGCCAGCAGCCAAGTTAGGGGGCAGGGAGAAAAACTGTTTTTT
TRBD1	NA	TRBV5-6	TRBJ1-5	CASSFMRATTGIQPQHF	TGTGCCAGCAGCTTCATGAGGGCAACGACAGGGATTCAGCCCCAGCATTTT
NA	NA	TRBV18	TRBJ1-2	CASSPSGGLGDGYTF	TGTGCCAGCTCACCCTCCGGAGGCTTGGGTGATGGCTACACCTTC
NA	NA	TRBV4-1	TRBJ1-2	CASSQALSQAYGYTF	TGCGCCAGCAGCCAAGCTTTGTCCCAGGCCTATGGCTACACCTTC
TRBD1	NA	TRBV5-4	TRBJ1-2	CASSYETGSGYTF	TGTGCCAGCAGCTACGAGACAGGGTCGGGCTACACCTTC